Listed below are T cell receptor beta chains from one sample, sequenced in a study of shared T cell receptors in the human thymus. TCRdb's table, derived via immunoSEQ multiplex PCR, lists solely in-frame clones and lacks some. The repertoire has hundreds of thousands of clones, over 75% of them found once; the top ten carry 0.0095% to 0.013%. These records were also assigned to another study, of human thymus T cells.

The sequencing sample was made of thymocytes. All receptors derive from a girl less than two years old with a congenital heart defect. CDR3s include the opening cysteine and the closing phenylalanine or tryptophan. Each record gives: clone size, D gene, V gene, J gene, CDR3 DNA, CDR3 protein. The D gene is left open where the match is weak. Size is stated for part of the rows, as once, few or many counts, or as a class when the clone is expanded.

abundance: .; d_gene: .; v_gene: TRBV6-6; j_gene: TRBJ1-2; CDR3nt: TGTGCCAGCAGTCCCAGGGTTGACTATGGCTACACCTTC; CDR3aa: CASSPRVDYGYTF
abundance: .; d_gene: TRBD1; v_gene: TRBV2; j_gene: TRBJ1-1; CDR3nt: TGTGCCAGCAGTGGCGGGACAGGGGACTTAACTATCCCCTTGAACACTGAAGCTTTCTTT; CDR3aa: CASSGGTGDLTIPLNTEAFF
abundance: .; d_gene: TRBD2; v_gene: TRBV7-4; j_gene: TRBJ2-5; CDR3nt: TGTGCCAGCAGCACGGGACTAGCGGGGGGACCAGAGACCCAGTACTTC; CDR3aa: CASSTGLAGGPETQYF
abundance: .; d_gene: TRBD2; v_gene: TRBV10-2; j_gene: TRBJ2-2; CDR3nt: TGCGCCAGCAGGAAAACCCTCGGGGGGGCCAGGCAGGCCGGGGAGCTGTTTTTT; CDR3aa: CASRKTLGGARQAGELFF
abundance: .; d_gene: TRBD1; v_gene: TRBV5-4; j_gene: TRBJ1-5; CDR3nt: TGTGCCAGCAGCCGCTGGACAGGGGGCGCGTTTAAGCCCCAGCATTTT; CDR3aa: CASSRWTGGAFKPQHF
abundance: .; d_gene: .; v_gene: TRBV6-6; j_gene: TRBJ1-1; CDR3nt: TGTGCCAGCAGTTATGAAGTCAGATCCTTCACTGAAGCTTTCTTT; CDR3aa: CASSYEVRSFTEAFF
abundance: .; d_gene: .; v_gene: TRBV6-5; j_gene: TRBJ1-1; CDR3nt: TGTGCCAGCAGTTACTCGGGACACCTGAACACTGAAGCTTTCTTT; CDR3aa: CASSYSGHLNTEAFF
abundance: once; d_gene: .; v_gene: TRBV9; j_gene: TRBJ2-6; CDR3nt: TGTGCCAGCAGCGTAGATCCCAGACTCTCTGGGGCCAACGTCCTGACTTTC; CDR3aa: CASSVDPRLSGANVLTF
abundance: .; d_gene: TRBD1; v_gene: TRBV5-1; j_gene: TRBJ1-1; CDR3nt: TGCGCCAGCAGCTGGGGACAGACTAACACTGAAGCTTTCTTT; CDR3aa: CASSWGQTNTEAFF
abundance: .; d_gene: TRBD2; v_gene: TRBV9; j_gene: TRBJ2-1; CDR3nt: TGTGCCAGCAGCACACGCGATCTAGCGGGGGACAATGAGCAGTTCTTC; CDR3aa: CASSTRDLAGDNEQFF
abundance: few; d_gene: TRBD2; v_gene: TRBV29-1; j_gene: TRBJ2-1; CDR3nt: TGCAGCGTTGCACGGTTAGCGGGGGGCCACACTAATGAGCAGTTCTTC; CDR3aa: CSVARLAGGHTNEQFF
abundance: .; d_gene: TRBD1; v_gene: TRBV7-9; j_gene: TRBJ1-4; CDR3nt: TGTGCCAGCAGCTCAAGTGGGGACAGGGTTGAAAAACTGTTTTTT; CDR3aa: CASSSSGDRVEKLFF
abundance: .; d_gene: TRBD1; v_gene: TRBV5-1; j_gene: TRBJ1-1; CDR3nt: TGCGCCAGCAGCTTGGGGACAGGGGGCCCTGAAGCTTTCTTT; CDR3aa: CASSLGTGGPEAFF
abundance: .; d_gene: TRBD1; v_gene: TRBV6-1; j_gene: TRBJ2-7; CDR3nt: TGTGCCAGCAGTGAAGCTCGACAGGGGCTGAGCTCCTACGAGCAGTACTTC; CDR3aa: CASSEARQGLSSYEQYF
abundance: .; d_gene: .; v_gene: TRBV2; j_gene: TRBJ1-4; CDR3nt: TGTGCCAGCGGGGAGTCGGGTTTTGAAAAACTGTTTTTT; CDR3aa: CASGESGFEKLFF
abundance: .; d_gene: .; v_gene: TRBV7-8; j_gene: TRBJ2-3; CDR3nt: TGTGCCAGCAGTTTCCTACCCCGCCCGGGGGCGGGGGGCACAGATACGCAGTATTTT; CDR3aa: CASSFLPRPGAGGTDTQYF
abundance: .; d_gene: TRBD1; v_gene: TRBV19; j_gene: TRBJ1-2; CDR3nt: TGTGCCAGTAGTATCGGACAGGGTGCCACCGATTACGACTACACCTTC; CDR3aa: CASSIGQGATDYDYTF
abundance: .; d_gene: TRBD1; v_gene: TRBV5-4; j_gene: TRBJ1-2; CDR3nt: TGTGCCAGCAGCTTGAAGGACCGACAGGGGGCAAACTATGGCTACACCTTC; CDR3aa: CASSLKDRQGANYGYTF
abundance: .; d_gene: .; v_gene: TRBV7-9; j_gene: TRBJ2-7; CDR3nt: TGTGCCAGCAGCTTAGAGAGGGAGTCCTACGAGCAGTACTTC; CDR3aa: CASSLERESYEQYF
abundance: few; d_gene: TRBD1; v_gene: TRBV25-1; j_gene: TRBJ1-1; CDR3nt: TGTGCCAGCAGTGAAGGGCAGGGGGCTTTGTTAACAGCTTTCTTT; CDR3aa: CASSEGQGALLTAFF
abundance: .; d_gene: .; v_gene: TRBV11-2; j_gene: TRBJ2-1; CDR3nt: TGTGCCAGCAGCTTAGGCGAGAGGTCCTACAATGAGCAGTTCTTC; CDR3aa: CASSLGERSYNEQFF
abundance: few; d_gene: TRBD1; v_gene: TRBV5-4; j_gene: TRBJ1-2; CDR3nt: TGTGCCAGCAGCTTGGAAAGGGACAGGAATAACTATGGCTACACCTTC; CDR3aa: CASSLERDRNNYGYTF
abundance: .; d_gene: .; v_gene: TRBV5-8; j_gene: TRBJ1-3; CDR3nt: TGTGCCAGCAGCTCCCCTAGGCGGCTGGAAAACACCATATATTTT; CDR3aa: CASSSPRRLENTIYF
abundance: .; d_gene: TRBD1; v_gene: TRBV15; j_gene: TRBJ2-6; CDR3nt: TGTGCCACCAGCATAAGACAGGGGGCTCCCAACTCTGGGGCCAACGTCCTGACTTTC; CDR3aa: CATSIRQGAPNSGANVLTF
abundance: .; d_gene: TRBD1; v_gene: TRBV29-1; j_gene: TRBJ2-7; CDR3nt: TGCAGCGCAGAAACAGGGGGCCCCTACGAGCAGTACTTC; CDR3aa: CSAETGGPYEQYF
abundance: .; d_gene: .; v_gene: TRBV4-1; j_gene: TRBJ2-3; CDR3nt: TGCGCCAGCAGCCCGAGGGCAGATACGCAGTATTTT; CDR3aa: CASSPRADTQYF
abundance: .; d_gene: TRBD1; v_gene: TRBV11-2; j_gene: TRBJ1-2; CDR3nt: TGTGCCAGCAGCCCCCCCAGGGGGCCCGGCTACACCTTC; CDR3aa: CASSPPRGPGYTF
abundance: .; d_gene: .; v_gene: TRBV9; j_gene: TRBJ2-3; CDR3nt: TGTGCCAGCAGCGTATCCCGAGGACGGCCGGGGGATACGCAGTATTTT; CDR3aa: CASSVSRGRPGDTQYF
abundance: .; d_gene: .; v_gene: TRBV5-1; j_gene: TRBJ2-7; CDR3nt: TGCGCCAGCAGCTTGGCCCCGGACAGCCTCGAGCAGTACTTC; CDR3aa: CASSLAPDSLEQYF
abundance: .; d_gene: .; v_gene: TRBV15; j_gene: TRBJ1-5; CDR3nt: TGTGCCACCAGCAGAGAGAGAGGGACAAGGCCCCAGCATTTT; CDR3aa: CATSRERGTRPQHF
abundance: .; d_gene: .; v_gene: TRBV5-1; j_gene: TRBJ1-6; CDR3nt: TGCGCCAGCAGCTTGACAGGGCACTCACCCCTCCACTTT; CDR3aa: CASSLTGHSPLHF
abundance: .; d_gene: TRBD1; v_gene: TRBV5-6; j_gene: TRBJ1-2; CDR3nt: TGTGCCAGCAGCCACACTAAGGACAGGATCCATGGCTACACCTTC; CDR3aa: CASSHTKDRIHGYTF
abundance: .; d_gene: .; v_gene: TRBV5-6; j_gene: TRBJ2-2; CDR3nt: TGTGCCAGCAGCCCGACCCGACAGGAAGCCGGGGAGCTGTTTTTT; CDR3aa: CASSPTRQEAGELFF
abundance: .; d_gene: .; v_gene: TRBV7-8; j_gene: TRBJ1-5; CDR3nt: TGTGCCAGCAGCCCCTTCAGTAGCAATCAGCCCCAGCATTTT; CDR3aa: CASSPFSSNQPQHF
abundance: few; d_gene: .; v_gene: TRBV27; j_gene: TRBJ1-1; CDR3nt: TGTGCCAGCAGTTTATCGGGCCAGGATGGAACTGAAGCTTTCTTT; CDR3aa: CASSLSGQDGTEAFF
abundance: .; d_gene: .; v_gene: TRBV27; j_gene: TRBJ2-6; CDR3nt: TGTGCCAGCAGTTTCGGTCCCCCTGGGGCCAACGTCCTGACTTTC; CDR3aa: CASSFGPPGANVLTF
abundance: .; d_gene: TRBD2; v_gene: TRBV4-1; j_gene: TRBJ2-5; CDR3nt: TGCGCCAGCAGCCCTACTAGCGGGGGGGGACAAGAGACCCAGTACTTC; CDR3aa: CASSPTSGGGQETQYF
abundance: .; d_gene: .; v_gene: TRBV7-9; j_gene: TRBJ2-7; CDR3nt: TGTGCCAGCAGCCCCGACAGCGCCTTCTACGAGCAGTACTTC; CDR3aa: CASSPDSAFYEQYF
abundance: .; d_gene: .; v_gene: TRBV7-2; j_gene: TRBJ2-1; CDR3nt: TGTGCCAGCAGCTTAAAAAGGGGAAATGAGCAGTTCTTC; CDR3aa: CASSLKRGNEQFF
abundance: .; d_gene: .; v_gene: TRBV11-2; j_gene: TRBJ1-1; CDR3nt: TGTGCCAGCATCGGGGGGGAGGGGACTGAAGCTTTCTTT; CDR3aa: CASIGGEGTEAFF
abundance: few; d_gene: TRBD1; v_gene: TRBV4-3; j_gene: TRBJ1-2; CDR3nt: TGCGCCAGCAGCCGATCGACAGGGTCTAACTATGGCTACACCTTC; CDR3aa: CASSRSTGSNYGYTF
abundance: .; d_gene: .; v_gene: TRBV28; j_gene: TRBJ1-5; CDR3nt: TGTGCCAGCGGCCGGGTGGTCAATCAGCCCCAGCATTTT; CDR3aa: CASGRVVNQPQHF
abundance: .; d_gene: TRBD1; v_gene: TRBV7-9; j_gene: TRBJ1-5; CDR3nt: TGTGCCAGCAGCTTCCACCCGGACAGGGGAGGAAGTCAGCCCCAGCATTTT; CDR3aa: CASSFHPDRGGSQPQHF
abundance: .; d_gene: .; v_gene: TRBV14; j_gene: TRBJ1-1; CDR3nt: TGTGCCAGCAGCCACGCAGGGGCCTTTGTGAACACTGAAGCTTTCTTT; CDR3aa: CASSHAGAFVNTEAFF
abundance: .; d_gene: .; v_gene: TRBV4-3; j_gene: TRBJ1-1; CDR3nt: TGCGCCAGCAGCCAAGATTCCCGCCAACTCGAAGCTTTCTTT; CDR3aa: CASSQDSRQLEAFF
abundance: .; d_gene: .; v_gene: TRBV9; j_gene: TRBJ2-7; CDR3nt: TGTGCCAGCAGCGCTACAGATAGCTCCTACGAGCAGTACTTC; CDR3aa: CASSATDSSYEQYF
abundance: .; d_gene: TRBD1; v_gene: TRBV11-2; j_gene: TRBJ2-7; CDR3nt: TGTGCCAGCAGCTCAGCCGGGACAGGGAGTAACGAGCAGTACTTC; CDR3aa: CASSSAGTGSNEQYF
abundance: .; d_gene: .; v_gene: TRBV29-1; j_gene: TRBJ1-1; CDR3nt: TGCAGCGCTAACGGTACTGAAGCTTTCTTT; CDR3aa: CSANGTEAFF
abundance: .; d_gene: TRBD2; v_gene: TRBV27; j_gene: TRBJ2-3; CDR3nt: TGTGCCAGCAGTTTACCAGGACTAGCGGGGGAGTTAAGCACAGATACGCAGTATTTT; CDR3aa: CASSLPGLAGELSTDTQYF
abundance: .; d_gene: .; v_gene: TRBV2; j_gene: TRBJ1-5; CDR3nt: TGTGCCAGCAGTGGTTTTGGTTCTCGCAGTCAGCCCCAGCATTTT; CDR3aa: CASSGFGSRSQPQHF
abundance: .; d_gene: TRBD1; v_gene: TRBV19; j_gene: TRBJ1-2; CDR3nt: TGTGCCAGCGAGCGTCCGGGACAGGGGGCTGTCGTGGCGAGTGGCTACACCTTC; CDR3aa: CASERPGQGAVVASGYTF
abundance: few; d_gene: TRBD1; v_gene: TRBV6-1; j_gene: TRBJ1-5; CDR3nt: TGTGCCAGCAGTGCCGTTAAGACAGGGGAGAGATATAGCAATCAGCCCCAGCATTTT; CDR3aa: CASSAVKTGERYSNQPQHF
abundance: once; d_gene: TRBD2; v_gene: TRBV6-1; j_gene: TRBJ2-1; CDR3nt: TGTGCCAGCAGTGAATTGGGGACTAGCGGGGTGGATGAGCAGTTCTTC; CDR3aa: CASSELGTSGVDEQFF
abundance: once; d_gene: TRBD1; v_gene: TRBV6-1; j_gene: TRBJ1-1; CDR3nt: TGTGCCAGCACCGACAGGGGGCGAGACACTGAAGCTTTCTTT; CDR3aa: CASTDRGRDTEAFF
abundance: .; d_gene: TRBD2; v_gene: TRBV7-8; j_gene: TRBJ2-7; CDR3nt: TGTGCCAGCAGCTTAGATGGGGGGAGGATAGCGGGGGGCTTTTTTTCCTACGAGCAGTACTTC; CDR3aa: CASSLDGGRIAGGFFSYEQYF
abundance: .; d_gene: .; v_gene: TRBV11-2; j_gene: TRBJ1-2; CDR3nt: TGTGCCAGCAGCTTAGATCGAAGAAAGGGGGTGAACTCGGCTAACTATGGCTACACCTTC; CDR3aa: CASSLDRRKGVNSANYGYTF
abundance: .; d_gene: TRBD1; v_gene: TRBV7-3; j_gene: TRBJ1-3; CDR3nt: TGTGCCAGCAGCTTAGGGACAGAGGGAAACACCATATATTTT; CDR3aa: CASSLGTEGNTIYF
abundance: .; d_gene: TRBD1; v_gene: TRBV28; j_gene: TRBJ1-1; CDR3nt: TGTGCCAGCAGTTTACGGGACAGGGATCGATCCAGCACTGAAGCTTTCTTT; CDR3aa: CASSLRDRDRSSTEAFF
abundance: .; d_gene: .; v_gene: TRBV5-4; j_gene: TRBJ2-7; CDR3nt: TGTGCCAGCAGCTCTTTTAGCGTGGAAAGCTCCTACGAGCAGTACTTC; CDR3aa: CASSSFSVESSYEQYF